These 21 T cell receptor beta chains were all obtained from the same sample, sequenced in a study of blood T cell repertoires in COVID-19. TCRdb keeps only in-frame clones here, not all; method: immunoSEQ multiplex PCR. The sample lists roughly 230,000 clones, approximately 86% occurring once. Sequencing used peripheral blood. Receptor source: a human donor in a cohort sampled during active COVID-19.

This clone was recorded only once. The gene calls are TRBV7-2 and TRBJ2-3; no clear D gene. The germline V and J ends were trimmed by 4 bases and 2 bases, with 4 bases remaining between them. The CDR3 spans 12 residues. Germline V CDR1 and CDR2: SGHTA, FQGNSA. CDR3 residues: CASSSFTDTQYF. CDR3 nucleotide sequence: TGTGCCAGCAGCTCCTTCACAGATACGCAGTATTTT.

The CDR3 nucleotides read TGTGCCTGGAGGGTGGGGACAGGAAAGACCGGGGAGCTGTTTTTT. Encoded protein: CAWRVGTGKTGELFF. The chain joins TRBV30 to TRBJ2-2; 8 positions agree with TRBD1. CDR1 GTSNPN and CDR2 SVGIG come from the germline V gene (reference sequence). The CDR3 has 15 amino acids. The junction had 8 bases not matched to a gene; V was cut back by 3 bases and J by 5 bases.

V usage is TRBV19 and J usage is TRBJ2-1, with TRBD2 identical over 8 bases. This CDR3 comprises 14 residues. The junction had 7 bases not matched to a gene; V was cut back by 10 bases and J by 2 bases. In germline, CDR1 is LNHDA, CDR2 SQIVND (reference sequence). Here the CDR3 DNA reads TGTGCCACCCTTAGCGGGATGGCCTACAATGAGCAGTTCTTC. It codes for CATLSGMAYNEQFF.

The chain links TRBV6-5 to TRBJ1-1; 9 bases agree with TRBD1. Germline V gene data show CDR1 as MNHEY and CDR2 as SVGAGI. V shed 6 bases, J shed 2 bases, and the junction held 4 bases outside the gene matches. The CDR3 totals 14 residues. CDR3 protein: CASSPGQGNTEAFF. The CDR3 coding sequence is TGTGCCAGCAGCCCGGGACAGGGAAACACTGAAGCTTTCTTT.

The count of this clone is one. The genes are TRBV14 and TRBJ1-2; D may be TRBD1 (5 bases). With 1 base removed from V and 4 bases from J, the gap between germline ends came to 7 bases. CDR3 length: 13 amino acids. Germline lookup yields CDR1 SGHDN and CDR2 FVKESK. CDR3 sequence (DNA): TGTGCCAGCAGCCAAGGACAGCTCTATGGCTACACCTTC. Its translation: CASSQGQLYGYTF. Based on the CDR3 plus reference TRBV14 and TRBJ1-2, the full variable domain is EAGVTQFPSHSVIEKGQTVTLRCDPISGHDNLYWYRRVMGKEIKFLLHFVKESKQDESGMPNNRFLAERTGGTYSTLKVQPAELEDSGVYFCASSQGQLYGYTFGSGTRLTVV.

In nucleotides, the CDR3 is TGTGCCAGCAGTTTCGAACTAGTTCTCGAGCAGTACTTC. Protein: CASSFELVLEQYF. The chain is built from TRBV12-3 or TRBV12-4 and TRBJ2-7, with D possibly being TRBD2 (5 bases). CDR3 length: 13 residues. V was clipped by 3 bases and J by 6 bases, with 12 bases between them.

V gene TRBV2 combines with J gene TRBJ1-5; 8 positions agree with TRBD1. The CDR3 spans 14 residues. Germline lookup yields CDR1 SNHLY and CDR2 FYNNEI. Germline trimming cut 8 bases from V and 5 bases from J; bases unmatched to any gene: 8. CDR3 in amino acids: CASVGQGQDQPQHF. In DNA, the CDR3 is TGTGCCAGCGTCGGGCAGGGACAGGATCAGCCCCAGCATTTT.

The chain joins TRBV6-5 to TRBJ2-6; TRBD1 matches at 7 bases. The CDR3 has 14 amino acids. Germline V gene lookup returns CDR1 MNHEY and CDR2 SVGAGI. The V segment lost 10 bases and the J segment 4 bases; nucleotides outside the gene matches: 7. The CDR3 spells CAIETGSGANVLTF. The CDR3 DNA is TGTGCCATAGAGACAGGGTCCGGGGCCAACGTCCTGACTTTC.

Only a few counts were recorded for this clone. The V gene is TRBV6-5, the J gene TRBJ2-1; D is perhaps TRBD2 (6 bases). This CDR3 has 15 residues. The V end was cut by 4 bases, the J end by 4 bases, with 14 bases between. Germline V lookup: CDR1 MNHEY, CDR2 SVGAGI. The CDR3 protein is CASSLDGGTYNEQFF. The CDR3, as DNA: TGTGCCAGCAGTTTAGACGGGGGAACTTACAATGAGCAGTTCTTC.

The rearrangement joins TRBV6-1 to TRBJ1-5; weak D call: TRBD1 (5 bases). The germline V gene has CDR1 MNHNS and CDR2 SASEGT. V was trimmed by 0 bases and J by 4 bases, leaving 7 bases between them. This CDR3 region has 14 residues. CDR3 DNA sequence: TGTGCCAGCAGTGAAGCGCGGGGGAATCAGCCCCAGCATTTT. It translates to CASSEARGNQPQHF.

This clone occurred a few times. The chain links TRBV28 to TRBJ2-6; D uncertain. CDR3 length: 17 amino acids. The V gene's germline CDR1 is MDHEN and CDR2 SYDVKM. V was clipped by 6 bases and J by 0 bases, with 15 bases between them. The CDR3: CASRTLLRSSGANVLTF. Here the CDR3 DNA reads TGTGCCAGCAGGACCCTCTTACGGAGCTCTGGGGCCAACGTCCTGACTTTC.

The rearrangement uses TRBV10-3 and TRBJ2-3, with 7 nucleotides matching TRBD1. The CDR3 has 14 amino acids. CDR1 is ENHRY, CDR2 SYGVKD, per germline. The V and J ends lost 4 bases and 0 bases, in that order; junction bases with no gene match: 1. CDR3 residues: CAISAGGSTDTQYF. CDR3 nucleotide sequence: TGTGCCATCAGTGCAGGGGGAAGCACAGATACGCAGTATTTT.

The chain joins TRBV24-1 to TRBJ2-1; 11 bases are shared with TRBD1. The CDR3 has 15 amino acids. J lost 9 bases, V lost 5 bases, and 8 bases had no gene match. Germline V lookup: CDR1 KGHDR, CDR2 SFDVKD. The CDR3 loop is CATSGGTGGRAEQFF. The DNA of the CDR3 is TGTGCCACCAGTGGGGGGACAGGGGGTAGGGCTGAGCAGTTCTTC.

J is TRBJ2-2 and V is TRBV5-1; 7 positions agree with TRBD1. Per germline, CDR1 SGHRS and CDR2 YFSETQ. Unmatched junction bases numbered 13, after V lost 9 bases and J lost 8 bases. The CDR3 consists of 14 residues. In DNA, the CDR3 is TGCGCCACGACTACAGGGGTCGGGTCTGGGGAGCTGTTTTTT. Its translation: CATTTGVGSGELFF.

The rearrangement links TRBV19 to TRBJ2-3, with 11 nucleotides matching TRBD1. There are 13 residues in the CDR3. Germline CDR1 LNHDA, CDR2 SQIVND (reference sequence). The V segment lost 6 bases and the J segment 7 bases; nucleotides outside the gene matches: 3. The DNA of the CDR3 is TGTGCCAGTAGCGGACAGGGGGCGAATACGCAGTATTTT. Translated: CASSGQGANTQYF.

This clone occurred once. This sequence joins TRBV18 and TRBJ1-2, with a weak D call TRBD1 (6 bases). The CDR3 is 15 residues long. Germline-derived CDR1 and CDR2 are KGHSH and LQKENI. V lost 3 bases and J lost 3, with 14 bases in between. CDR3 amino acids: CASSPTLQGDYGYTF. The CDR3 region has the DNA TGTGCCAGCTCACCCACCTTACAGGGAGACTATGGCTACACCTTC.

This chain connects TRBV5-6 to TRBJ2-5; 8 positions match TRBD1. CDR1 and CDR2 from the germline V gene are SGHDT and YYEEEE. CDR3 length equals 16 residues. Trimming removed 2 bases from V and 3 bases from J; junction bases left unmatched: 9. The CDR3 reads CASSLLAGGEKETQYF. The CDR3 nucleotides are TGTGCCAGCAGCTTATTAGCAGGGGGCGAGAAAGAGACCCAGTACTTC. Supplemented by reference TRBV5-6 and TRBJ2-5, the full variable domain reads DAGVTQSPTHLIKTRGQQVTLRCSPKSGHDTVSWYQQALGQGPQFIFQYYEEEERQRGNFPDRFSGHQFPNYSSELNVNALLLGDSALYLCASSLLAGGEKETQYFGPGTRLLVL.

This clone was detected once. This chain uses TRBV7-6 with TRBJ2-5, with 7 bases matching TRBD1. CDR3 size: 16 residues. CDR1 is SGHVS and CDR2 is FNYEAQ in the germline V gene. V dropped 6 bases and J dropped 0; count of bases not matched to a gene: 10. CDR3 sequence: CASRPTGPGNQETQYF. The CDR3 nucleotides read TGTGCCAGCAGACCGACAGGGCCGGGTAACCAAGAGACCCAGTACTTC.

CDR3 protein: CATSDRDRVGGELFF. The CDR3 nucleotides are TGTGCCACCAGTGACCGCGACAGGGTTGGCGGGGAGCTGTTTTTT. The chain combines TRBV24-1 with TRBJ2-2; 7 nucleotides agree with TRBD1. The CDR3 covers 15 residues. Germline V CDR1 and CDR2: KGHDR, SFDVKD. Losses at the gene ends were 4 bases for V and 7 bases for J; bases not matched to a gene: 8.

The genes are TRBV7-9 and TRBJ2-5; no clear D gene. Germline loops: CDR1 SEHNR, CDR2 FQNEAQ (reference sequence). The CDR3 has 13 amino acids. The V gene lost 5 bases and the J gene lost 4 bases, with 11 bases spanning the gap. The CDR3 region is CASSLEYSETQYF. The CDR3 region has the DNA TGTGCCAGCAGCCTAGAATACTCAGAGACCCAGTACTTC.

The chain joins TRBV5-1 to TRBJ1-2, with 11 bases that match TRBD1. The CDR3 spans 14 residues. The V gene's germline CDR1 is SGHRS and CDR2 YFSETQ. V gave up 5 bases and J gave up 6 bases; unmatched junction bases: 6. CDR3 region: CASRQGQGADGYTF. For the CDR3, the DNA is TGCGCCAGCAGACAAGGACAGGGGGCGGATGGCTACACCTTC.